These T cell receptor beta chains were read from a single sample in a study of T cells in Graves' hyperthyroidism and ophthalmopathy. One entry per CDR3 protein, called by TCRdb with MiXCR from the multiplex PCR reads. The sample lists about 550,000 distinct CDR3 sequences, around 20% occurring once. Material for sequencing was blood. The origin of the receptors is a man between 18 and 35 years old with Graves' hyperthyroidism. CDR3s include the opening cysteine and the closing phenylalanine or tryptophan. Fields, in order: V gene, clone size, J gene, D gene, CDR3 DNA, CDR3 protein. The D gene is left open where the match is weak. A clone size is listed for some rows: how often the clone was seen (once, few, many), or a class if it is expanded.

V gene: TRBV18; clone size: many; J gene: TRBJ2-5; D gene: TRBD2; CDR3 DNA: TGTGCCAGCTCACCTGCCGACAGCGGGGAAGAGACCCAGTACTTC; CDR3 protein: CASSPADSGEETQYF
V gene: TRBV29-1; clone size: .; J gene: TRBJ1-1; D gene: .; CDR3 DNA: TGCAGCGTTAACGAGGGCAGCAGTGAAGCTTTCTTT; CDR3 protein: CSVNEGSSEAFF
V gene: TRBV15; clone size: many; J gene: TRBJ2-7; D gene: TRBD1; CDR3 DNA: TGTGCCACCAGCTCCCCCGGGACAGGAGACTACGAGCAGTACTTC; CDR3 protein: CATSSPGTGDYEQYF
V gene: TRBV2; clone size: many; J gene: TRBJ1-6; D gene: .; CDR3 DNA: TGTGCCAGCAGTGAAGTGGAGACAGTGGGGTCACCCCTCCACTTT; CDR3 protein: CASSEVETVGSPLHF
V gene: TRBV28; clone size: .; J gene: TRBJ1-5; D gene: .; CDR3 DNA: TGTGCCAGCAGCCAACATCAGCCCCAGCATTTT; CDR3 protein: CASSQHQPQHF
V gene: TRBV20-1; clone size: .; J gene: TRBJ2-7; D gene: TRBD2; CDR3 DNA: TGCAGTGTAAGGCTAGCGGAGTACGAGCAGTACTTC; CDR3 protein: CSVRLAEYEQYF
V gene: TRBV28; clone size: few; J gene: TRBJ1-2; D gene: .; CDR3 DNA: TGTGCCAGCAGACCCGAGGGACAATCTAACTATGGCTACACCTTC; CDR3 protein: CASRPEGQSNYGYTF
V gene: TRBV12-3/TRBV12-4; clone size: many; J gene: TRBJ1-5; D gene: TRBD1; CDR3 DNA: TGTGCCAGCAGCGGACAGGGGGAGAGCAATCAGCCCCAGCATTTT; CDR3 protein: CASSGQGESNQPQHF
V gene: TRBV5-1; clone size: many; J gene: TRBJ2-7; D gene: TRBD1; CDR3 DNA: TGCGCCAGCAGCCTAGACAGGGCTGGGCCCTACGAGCAGTACTTC; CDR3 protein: CASSLDRAGPYEQYF
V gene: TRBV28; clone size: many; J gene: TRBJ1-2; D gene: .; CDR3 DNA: TGTGCCAGCACATTCCTGACCGGGACAAGGACAATCTATGGCTACACCTTC; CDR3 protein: CASTFLTGTRTIYGYTF
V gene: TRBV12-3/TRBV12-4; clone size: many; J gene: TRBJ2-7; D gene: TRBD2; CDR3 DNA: TGTGCCAGCAGTTTATTAGCGGGGGCCTACGAGCAGTACTTC; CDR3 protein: CASSLLAGAYEQYF
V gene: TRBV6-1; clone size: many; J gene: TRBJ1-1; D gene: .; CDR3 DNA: TGTGCCAGCAGTCCACAGGGCTTCGAAGCTTTCTTT; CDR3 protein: CASSPQGFEAFF
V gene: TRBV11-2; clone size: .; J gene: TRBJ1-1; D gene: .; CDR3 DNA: TGTGCCAGCAGCTTAGCGACCGTCCCCACTGAAGCTTTCTTT; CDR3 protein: CASSLATVPTEAFF
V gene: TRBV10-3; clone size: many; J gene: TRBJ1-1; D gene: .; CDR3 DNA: TGTGCCATCAGTGAGTCGGTAGACACCCCTGAAGCTTTCTTT; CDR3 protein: CAISESVDTPEAFF
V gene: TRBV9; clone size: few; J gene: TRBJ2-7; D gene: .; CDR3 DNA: TGTGCCAGCAGCGTAGTTTCGGCTAGCACCCACGAGCAGTACTTC; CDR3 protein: CASSVVSASTHEQYF
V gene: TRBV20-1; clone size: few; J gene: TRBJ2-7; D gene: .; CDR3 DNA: TGCAGTGCGGATGGACACTACTACGAGCAGTACTTC; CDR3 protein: CSADGHYYEQYF
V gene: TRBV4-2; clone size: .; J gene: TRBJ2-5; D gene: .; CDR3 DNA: TGTGCCAGCAGCCCCCGGACTAACCAAGAGACCCAGTACTTC; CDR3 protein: CASSPRTNQETQYF